Listed below are T cell receptor beta chains from one sample, sequenced in a study of blood T cell repertoires in COVID-19. TCRdb's table, derived via immunoSEQ multiplex PCR, lists solely in-frame clones and lacks some. Among about 74,000 clones listed, around 86% were seen once. Material: peripheral blood. These receptors came from a woman of 80 years or more with active or convalescent COVID-19. Each CDR3 is given with its conserved first and last residue. D genes are given only for firm matches. Only part of the rows carry a size: once, few, many, or a class if the clone is expanded.

j_call,clone_size,v_call,d_call,cdr3_aa,cdr3_nt
TRBJ2-7,once,TRBV12-3/TRBV12-4,-,CASSYRGEQYF,TGTGCCAGCAGTTATAGGGGCGAGCAGTACTTC
TRBJ1-2,-,TRBV30,-,CAWSVTNRDPFYGYTF,TGTGCCTGGAGTGTGACTAACAGGGACCCTTTCTATGGCTACACCTTC
TRBJ2-5,-,TRBV3-1/TRBV3-2,TRBD1,CASSQWDRERETQYF,TGTGCCAGCAGCCAATGGGACAGGGAAAGGGAGACCCAGTACTTC
TRBJ2-2,-,TRBV15,-,CATSHLLRVAGELFF,TGTGCCACCAGCCATCTCCTACGGGTAGCCGGGGAGCTGTTTTTT
TRBJ2-1,-,TRBV11-2,-,CASSSVPGNEQFF,TGTGCCAGCAGCTCAGTACCAGGCAATGAGCAGTTCTTC
TRBJ1-1,-,TRBV30,TRBD1,CVYSPQGADTEAFF,TGTGTCTATTCCCCACAGGGGGCAGACACTGAAGCTTTCTTT
TRBJ1-4,-,TRBV6-5,-,CASQGRGEKLFF,TGTGCCAGCCAGGGTCGGGGGGAAAAACTGTTTTTT
TRBJ1-6,few,TRBV9,TRBD1,CASSVAGQGGNSPLHF,TGTGCCAGCAGCGTAGCGGGACAGGGAGGAAATTCACCCCTCCACTTT
TRBJ2-3,-,TRBV4-2,TRBD2,CASSPSELAGGSDTQYF,TGTGCCAGCAGCCCCTCAGAACTAGCGGGGGGGTCAGATACGCAGTATTTT
TRBJ1-6,-,TRBV9,-,CASSAYRGTNNSPLHF,TGTGCCAGCAGCGCTTACCGGGGGACTAATAATTCACCCCTCCACTTT
TRBJ1-5,few,TRBV18,-,CASSPGFAVIPQHF,TGTGCCAGCTCACCGGGTTTCGCGGTGATCCCCCAGCATTTT
TRBJ1-1,-,TRBV5-1,-,CASSLATGDTEAFF,TGCGCCAGCAGCTTGGCCACGGGGGACACTGAAGCTTTCTTT
TRBJ1-4,-,TRBV9,-,CASSSGYRNGNEKLFF,TGTGCCAGCAGCTCAGGGTACAGGAATGGGAATGAAAAACTGTTTTTT
TRBJ1-1,-,TRBV13,-,CASSLVETEAFF,TGTGCCAGCAGCTTAGTGGAGACTGAAGCTTTCTTT
TRBJ1-1,-,TRBV28,-,CASSTGGNTEAFF,TGTGCCAGCAGCACGGGAGGGAACACTGAAGCTTTCTTT
TRBJ2-1,once,TRBV2,TRBD2,CASTVGTSVGNEQFF,TGTGCCAGCACTGTAGGGACTAGCGTTGGCAATGAGCAGTTCTTC
TRBJ1-6,-,TRBV11-2,-,CASSLTRSRPNSPLHF,TGTGCCAGCAGCTTAACCCGGTCGCGCCCTAATTCACCCCTCCACTTT
TRBJ2-7,-,TRBV20-1,-,CSASSRNHPMEYF,TGCAGTGCTAGTTCTAGGAACCACCCGATGGAGTACTTC
TRBJ1-6,-,TRBV6-6,TRBD1,CASRDRVDSPLHF,TGTGCCAGCAGAGACAGGGTCGACTCACCCCTCCACTTT
TRBJ2-5,-,TRBV28,-,CASSITGRPMQTQYF,TGTGCCAGCAGCATCACGGGTCGCCCGATGCAGACCCAGTACTTC
TRBJ1-1,-,TRBV5-4,-,CASSRPGLADTEAFF,TGTGCCAGCAGCCGTCCCGGGCTAGCGGACACTGAAGCTTTCTTT
TRBJ2-3,-,TRBV14,TRBD2,CASSQVIGLAVYF,TGTGCCAGCAGCCAAGTGATCGGACTAGCGGTTTATTTT
TRBJ2-1,-,TRBV7-2,-,CASSLRENNEQFF,TGTGCCAGCAGCTTAAGAGAGAACAATGAGCAGTTCTTC
TRBJ1-2,-,TRBV29-1,TRBD1,CSVAQGEVNYGYTF,TGCAGCGTGGCACAGGGGGAGGTAAACTATGGCTACACCTTC
TRBJ2-2,once,TRBV7-9,-,CASVGSGDTGELFF,TGTGCCAGCGTAGGTAGCGGAGACACCGGGGAGCTGTTTTTT
TRBJ2-5,-,TRBV7-2,TRBD1,CASSEDRGFQETQYF,TGTGCCAGCAGCGAAGACAGGGGCTTTCAAGAGACCCAGTACTTC
TRBJ2-4,-,TRBV3-1/TRBV3-2,TRBD1,CASSQGRAGGSSLQYF,TGTGCCAGCAGCCAAGGACGGGCAGGGGGCTCCTCGCTTCAGTACTTC
TRBJ2-2,-,TRBV19,-,CASTVGTGELFF,TGTGCCAGTACCGTCGGGACCGGGGAGCTGTTTTTT
TRBJ2-2,-,TRBV7-2,-,CASTYTGELFF,TGTGCCAGCACATACACCGGGGAGCTGTTTTTT
TRBJ2-1,-,TRBV4-3,TRBD2,CASSPRPAGAYNEQFF,TGCGCCAGCAGCCCAAGACCGGCGGGGGCCTACAATGAGCAGTTCTTC
TRBJ1-1,-,TRBV27,-,CASSWTERGTEAFF,TGTGCCAGCAGTTGGACAGAGAGGGGTACTGAAGCTTTCTTT